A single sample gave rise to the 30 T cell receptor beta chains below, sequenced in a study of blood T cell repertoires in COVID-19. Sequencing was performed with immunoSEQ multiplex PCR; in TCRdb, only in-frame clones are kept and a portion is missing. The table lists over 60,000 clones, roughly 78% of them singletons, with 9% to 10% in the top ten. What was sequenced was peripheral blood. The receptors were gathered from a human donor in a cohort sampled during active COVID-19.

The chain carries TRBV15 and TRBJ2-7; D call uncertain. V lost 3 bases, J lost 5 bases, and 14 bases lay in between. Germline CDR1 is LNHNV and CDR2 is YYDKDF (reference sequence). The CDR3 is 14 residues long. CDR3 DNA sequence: TGTGCCACCAGCAGGGCTCATAACCGTAACGAGCAGTACTTC. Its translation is CATSRAHNRNEQYF.

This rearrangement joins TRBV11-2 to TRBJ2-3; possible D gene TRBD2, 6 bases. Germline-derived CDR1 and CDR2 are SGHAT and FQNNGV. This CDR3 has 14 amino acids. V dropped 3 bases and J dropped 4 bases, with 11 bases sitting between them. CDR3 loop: CASSFTSKADTQYF. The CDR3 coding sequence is TGTGCCAGCAGCTTTACTAGCAAGGCAGATACGCAGTATTTT.

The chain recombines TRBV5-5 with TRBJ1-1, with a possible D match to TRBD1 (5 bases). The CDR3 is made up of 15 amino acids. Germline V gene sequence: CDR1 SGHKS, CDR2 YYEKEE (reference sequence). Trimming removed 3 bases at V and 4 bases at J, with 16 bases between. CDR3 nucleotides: TGTGCCAGCAGCTCGGGCCGGGCAGGGCCCACTGAAGCTTTCTTT. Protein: CASSSGRAGPTEAFF.

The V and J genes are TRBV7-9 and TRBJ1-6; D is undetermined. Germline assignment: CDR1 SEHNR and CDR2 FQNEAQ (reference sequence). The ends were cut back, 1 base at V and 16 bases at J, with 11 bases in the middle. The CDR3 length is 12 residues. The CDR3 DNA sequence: TGTGCCAGCAGCTTAGAAACCGGGGTGCTCCACTTT. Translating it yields CASSLETGVLHF.

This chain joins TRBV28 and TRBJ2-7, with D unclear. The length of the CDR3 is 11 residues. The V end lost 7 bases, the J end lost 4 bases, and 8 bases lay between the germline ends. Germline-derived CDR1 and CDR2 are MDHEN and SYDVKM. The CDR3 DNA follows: TGTGCCAGCATTTCAGCGTACGAGCAGTACTTC. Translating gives CASISAYEQYF.

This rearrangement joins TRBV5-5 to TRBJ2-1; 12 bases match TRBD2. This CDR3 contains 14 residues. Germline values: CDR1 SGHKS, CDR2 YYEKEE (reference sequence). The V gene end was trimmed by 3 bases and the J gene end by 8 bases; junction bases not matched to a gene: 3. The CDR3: CASSWASGRDEQFF. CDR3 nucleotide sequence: TGTGCCAGCAGCTGGGCTAGCGGGAGGGATGAGCAGTTCTTC.

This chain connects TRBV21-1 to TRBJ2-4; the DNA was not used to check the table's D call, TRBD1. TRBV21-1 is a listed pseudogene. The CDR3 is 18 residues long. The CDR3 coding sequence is TGTGCCAGCAGCAAAAAGGGACAGGGGGCTCGAGCCAAAAACATTCAGTACTTC. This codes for CASSKKGQGARAKNIQYF.

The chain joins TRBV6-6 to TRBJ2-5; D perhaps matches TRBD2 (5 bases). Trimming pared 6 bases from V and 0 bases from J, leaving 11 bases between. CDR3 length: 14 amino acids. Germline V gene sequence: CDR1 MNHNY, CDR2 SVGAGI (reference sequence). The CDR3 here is CASRTRTYQETQYF. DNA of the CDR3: TGTGCCAGCAGGACAAGGACTTACCAAGAGACCCAGTACTTC.

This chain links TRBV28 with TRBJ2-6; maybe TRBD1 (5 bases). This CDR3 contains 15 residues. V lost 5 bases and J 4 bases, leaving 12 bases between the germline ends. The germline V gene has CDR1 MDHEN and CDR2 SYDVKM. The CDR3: CASSRQRRGANVLTF. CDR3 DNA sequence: TGTGCCAGCAGTCGACAGCGTCGAGGGGCCAACGTCCTGACTTTC.

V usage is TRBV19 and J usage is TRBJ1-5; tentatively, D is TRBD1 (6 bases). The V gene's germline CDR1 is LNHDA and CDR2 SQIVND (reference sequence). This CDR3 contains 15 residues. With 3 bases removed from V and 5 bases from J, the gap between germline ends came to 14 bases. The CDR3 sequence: CASSIRGLNDQPQHF. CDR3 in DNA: TGTGCCAGTAGTATTAGGGGGTTGAACGATCAGCCCCAGCATTTT.

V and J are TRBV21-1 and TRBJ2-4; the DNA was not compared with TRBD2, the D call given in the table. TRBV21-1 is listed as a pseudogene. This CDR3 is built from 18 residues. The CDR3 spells CASSKVWRTEIAKNIQYF. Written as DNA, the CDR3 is TGTGCCAGCAGCAAAGTATGGAGGACTGAGATAGCCAAAAACATTCAGTACTTC.

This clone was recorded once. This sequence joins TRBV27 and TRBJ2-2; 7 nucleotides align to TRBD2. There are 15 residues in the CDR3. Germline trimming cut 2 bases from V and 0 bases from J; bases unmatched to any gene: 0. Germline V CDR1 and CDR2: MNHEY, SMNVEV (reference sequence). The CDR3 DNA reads TGTGCCAGCAGTTTAGGACTAGCGAACACCGGGGAGCTGTTTTTT. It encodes CASSLGLANTGELFF.

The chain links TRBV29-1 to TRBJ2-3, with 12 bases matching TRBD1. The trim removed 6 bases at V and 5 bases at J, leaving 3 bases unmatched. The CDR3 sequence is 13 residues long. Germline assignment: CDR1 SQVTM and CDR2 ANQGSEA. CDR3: CSVGQGARDTQYF. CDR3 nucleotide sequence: TGCAGCGTGGGACAGGGGGCGAGAGATACGCAGTATTTT.

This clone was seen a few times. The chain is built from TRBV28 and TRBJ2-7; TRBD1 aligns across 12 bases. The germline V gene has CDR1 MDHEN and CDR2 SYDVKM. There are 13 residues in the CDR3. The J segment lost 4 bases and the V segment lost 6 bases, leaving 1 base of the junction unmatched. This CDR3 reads CASRGQGAYEQYF. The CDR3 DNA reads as TGTGCCAGCAGGGGACAGGGGGCTTACGAGCAGTACTTC.

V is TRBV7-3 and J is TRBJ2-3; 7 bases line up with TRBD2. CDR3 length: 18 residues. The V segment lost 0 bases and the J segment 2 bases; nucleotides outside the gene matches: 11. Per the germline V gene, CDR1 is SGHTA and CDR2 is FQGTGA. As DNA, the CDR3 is TGTGCCAGCAGCTTAACTCCCCCCCGGGAGGCCCCCACAGATACGCAGTATTTT. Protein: CASSLTPPREAPTDTQYF. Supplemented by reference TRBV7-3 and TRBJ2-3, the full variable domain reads GAGVSQTPSNKVTEKGKYVELRCDPISGHTALYWYRQSLGQGPEFLIYFQGTGAADDSGLPNDRFFAVRPEGSVSTLKIQRTERGDSAVYLCASSLTPPREAPTDTQYFGPGTRLTVL.

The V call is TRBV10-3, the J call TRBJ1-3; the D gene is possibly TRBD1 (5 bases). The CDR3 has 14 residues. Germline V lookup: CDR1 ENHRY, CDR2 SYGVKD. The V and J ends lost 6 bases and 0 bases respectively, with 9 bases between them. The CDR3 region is CAIRAGSSGNTIYF. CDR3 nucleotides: TGTGCCATCAGAGCAGGGTCCTCTGGAAACACCATATATTTT.

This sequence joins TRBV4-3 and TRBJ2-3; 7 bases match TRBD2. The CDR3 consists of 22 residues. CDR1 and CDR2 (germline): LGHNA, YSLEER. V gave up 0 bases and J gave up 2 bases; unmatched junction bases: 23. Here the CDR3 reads CASSQEGGNVLTGRTVTDTQYF. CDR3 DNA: TGCGCCAGCAGCCAAGAGGGGGGGAACGTCCTCACCGGGAGGACCGTCACAGATACGCAGTATTTT.

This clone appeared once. CDR3 sequence: CASSPGGTPGDTQYF. The CDR3 region has the DNA TGTGCCAGTAGTCCGGGAGGGACTCCTGGGGATACGCAGTATTTT. The V call is TRBV19, the J call TRBJ2-3, with 8 bases fitting TRBD2. J was trimmed by 6 bases and V by 5 bases; bases with no gene match: 10. Per germline, CDR1 LNHDA and CDR2 SQIVND (reference sequence). This CDR3 has 15 amino acids.

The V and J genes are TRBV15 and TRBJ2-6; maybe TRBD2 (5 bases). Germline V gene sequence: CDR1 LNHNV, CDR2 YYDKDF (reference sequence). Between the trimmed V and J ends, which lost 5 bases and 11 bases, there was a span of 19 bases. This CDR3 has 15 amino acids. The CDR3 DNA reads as TGTGCCACCAGCCCTGGGGAGCTACTGCCAGACGTCCTGACTTTC. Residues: CATSPGELLPDVLTF.

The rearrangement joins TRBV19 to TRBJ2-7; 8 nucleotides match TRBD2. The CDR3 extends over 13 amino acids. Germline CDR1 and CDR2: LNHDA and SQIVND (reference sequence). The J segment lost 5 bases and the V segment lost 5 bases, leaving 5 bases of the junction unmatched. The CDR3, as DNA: TGTGCCAGTAGTCTGAGGACTAGCCACGAGCAGTACTTC. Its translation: CASSLRTSHEQYF.

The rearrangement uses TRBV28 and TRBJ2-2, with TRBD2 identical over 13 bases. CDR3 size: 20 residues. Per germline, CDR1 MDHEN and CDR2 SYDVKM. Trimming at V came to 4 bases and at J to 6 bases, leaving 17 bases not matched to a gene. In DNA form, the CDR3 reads TGTGCCAGCAGTTCCAATACCGGGACTAGCGGGAAGAACAGCCCCGGGGAGCTGTTTTTT. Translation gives CASSSNTGTSGKNSPGELFF. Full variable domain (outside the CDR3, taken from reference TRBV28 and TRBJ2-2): DVKVTQSSRYLVKRTGEKVFLECVQDMDHENMFWYRQDPGLGLRLIYFSYDVKMKEKGDIPEGYSVSREKKERFSLILESASTNQTSMYLCASSSNTGTSGKNSPGELFFGEGSRLTVL.

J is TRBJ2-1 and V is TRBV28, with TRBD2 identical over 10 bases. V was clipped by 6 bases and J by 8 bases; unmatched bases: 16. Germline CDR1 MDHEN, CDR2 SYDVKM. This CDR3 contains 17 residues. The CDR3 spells CASSPQTAGGPLDEQFF. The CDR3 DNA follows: TGTGCCAGCAGCCCCCAGACAGCGGGAGGGCCTCTTGATGAGCAGTTCTTC. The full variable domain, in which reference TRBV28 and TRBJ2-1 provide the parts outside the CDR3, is DVKVTQSSRYLVKRTGEKVFLECVQDMDHENMFWYRQDPGLGLRLIYFSYDVKMKEKGDIPEGYSVSREKKERFSLILESASTNQTSMYLCASSPQTAGGPLDEQFFGPGTRLTVL.

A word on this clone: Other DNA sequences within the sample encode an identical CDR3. CDR3 protein: CASSPRQPYEQYF. The CDR3 nucleotides read TGTGCCAGCAGTCCCAGACAGCCCTACGAGCAGTACTTC. The J gene is TRBJ2-7, the V gene TRBV27; possible D gene TRBD1, 5 bases. V was shortened by 5 bases and J by 2 bases, with 10 bases between the two germline ends. The germline V gene has CDR1 MNHEY and CDR2 SMNVEV (reference sequence). This CDR3 has 13 amino acids.

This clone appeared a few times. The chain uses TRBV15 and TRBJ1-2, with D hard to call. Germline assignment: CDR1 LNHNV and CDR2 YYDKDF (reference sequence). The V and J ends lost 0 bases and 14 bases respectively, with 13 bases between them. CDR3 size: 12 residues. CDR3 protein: CATSRDYRRGTF. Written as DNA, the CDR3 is TGTGCCACCAGCAGAGATTACCGGAGAGGAACCTTC. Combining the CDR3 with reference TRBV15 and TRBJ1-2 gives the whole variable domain DAMVIQNPRYQVTQFGKPVTLSCSQTLNHNVMYWYQQKSSQAPKLLFHYYDKDFNNEADTPDNFQSRRPNTSFCFLDIRSPGLGDTAMYLCATSRDYRRGTFGSGTRLTVV.

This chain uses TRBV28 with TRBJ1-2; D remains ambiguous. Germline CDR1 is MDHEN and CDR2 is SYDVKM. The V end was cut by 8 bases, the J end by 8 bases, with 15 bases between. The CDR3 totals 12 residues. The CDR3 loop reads CASGEGGMGYTF. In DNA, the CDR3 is TGTGCCAGCGGTGAGGGTGGAATGGGCTACACCTTC.

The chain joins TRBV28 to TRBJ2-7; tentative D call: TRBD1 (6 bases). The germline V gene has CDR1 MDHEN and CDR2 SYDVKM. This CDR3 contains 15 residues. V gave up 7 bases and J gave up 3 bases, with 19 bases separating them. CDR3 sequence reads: CASTALWTAIYEQYF. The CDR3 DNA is TGTGCCAGCACCGCTCTCTGGACAGCGATCTACGAGCAGTACTTC. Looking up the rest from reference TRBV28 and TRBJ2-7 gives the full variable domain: DVKVTQSSRYLVKRTGEKVFLECVQDMDHENMFWYRQDPGLGLRLIYFSYDVKMKEKGDIPEGYSVSREKKERFSLILESASTNQTSMYLCASTALWTAIYEQYFGPGTRLTVT.

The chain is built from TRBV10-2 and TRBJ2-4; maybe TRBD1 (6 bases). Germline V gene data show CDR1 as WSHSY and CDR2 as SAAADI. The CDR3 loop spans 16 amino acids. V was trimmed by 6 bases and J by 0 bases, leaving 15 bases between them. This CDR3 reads CASREGGGLAKNIQYF. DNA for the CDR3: TGCGCCAGCAGAGAAGGGGGTGGACTAGCCAAAAACATTCAGTACTTC.

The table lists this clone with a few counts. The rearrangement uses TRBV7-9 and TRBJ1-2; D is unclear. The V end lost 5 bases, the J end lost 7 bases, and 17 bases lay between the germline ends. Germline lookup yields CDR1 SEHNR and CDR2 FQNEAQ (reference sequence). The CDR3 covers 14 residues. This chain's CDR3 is CASSPAAMLSGYTF. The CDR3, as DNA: TGTGCCAGCAGCCCAGCGGCGATGCTAAGTGGCTACACCTTC.

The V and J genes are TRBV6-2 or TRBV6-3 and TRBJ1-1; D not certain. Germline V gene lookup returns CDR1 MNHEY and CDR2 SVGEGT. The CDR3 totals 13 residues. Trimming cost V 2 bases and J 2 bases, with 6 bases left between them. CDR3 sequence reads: CASSYGRNTEAFF. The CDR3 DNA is TGTGCCAGCAGTTACGGCAGAAACACTGAAGCTTTCTTT.

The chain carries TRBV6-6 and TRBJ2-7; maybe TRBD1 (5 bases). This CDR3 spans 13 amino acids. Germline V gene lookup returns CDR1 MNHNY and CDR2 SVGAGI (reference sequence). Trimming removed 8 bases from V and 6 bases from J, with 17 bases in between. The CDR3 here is CASCLAGWGEQYF. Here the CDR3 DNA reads TGTGCCAGCTGCTTGGCAGGGTGGGGCGAGCAGTACTTC.